This T cell receptor (beta chain) was identified in a study of beta chain features in type 1 diabetes. Every donor provided one heparinised blood draw, which averaged about 110 mL. Comment on this clone: Its specificity is not known.

Germline values: CDR1 GTSNPN, CDR2 SVGIG (reference sequence). V gave up 1 base and J gave up 4 bases; unmatched junction bases: 6. The CDR3 runs to 14 residues. All of the isolated RNA was reverse transcribed, so expressed TCRB transcripts were sequenced. Method: immunoSEQ multiplex PCR; TCRdb's copy keeps in-frame clones and lacks some. The data show 60,000 to 75,000 clones, around 63% seen once. General study points: The study notes PCR might favor shorter templates equally in patients and controls. Across all four CD4+ subsets, people with type 1 diabetes showed modestly shorter TCRB CDR3s.

This receptor was taken from a woman between 18 and 29 years old in good health. Sequencing input: Tregs from blood. The chain is built from TRBV30 and TRBJ2-5, with 7 bases matching TRBD1. The CDR3 nucleotides read TGTGCCTGGAGTGAAAGACAGGGTAGAGAGACCCAGTACTTC. Its protein is CAWSERQGRETQYF.